Following are 19 T cell receptor beta chains from one sample sequenced in a study of T cells in Graves' hyperthyroidism and ophthalmopathy. The TCR beta CDR3 regions underwent amplification using RNA transcripts as the source. The HTBI primer set drove a first-round RT-PCR of the TCR CDR3. TCRdb itself ran the multiplex PCR reads through MiXCR, one entry per CDR3 protein. Among around 660,000 distinct CDR3 sequences listed, just under 45% were seen once. The specimen was peripheral blood or thyroid tissue (not recorded which). Source of these receptors: an adult man with Graves' disease, either hyperthyroidism or ophthalmopathy (not recorded which).

About this clonotype: A much larger clone lies one base from this, so it may be a read error. This is likely a read error, given that the CDR3 carries no conserved phenylalanine or tryptophan at its end. CDR3 protein: CASVGTGIDSPLHL. As DNA, the CDR3 is TGTGCCAGCGTCGGGACAGGGATCGATTCACCCCTCCACCTT. The chain employs TRBV2 and TRBJ1-6; 9 nucleotides agree with TRBD1. V shed 8 bases, J shed 8 bases, and the junction held 7 bases outside the gene matches. Germline-derived CDR1 and CDR2 are SNHLY and FYNNEI. This CDR3 has 14 residues.

With regard to this clonotype: A much bigger clone sits one base away, suggesting this may be a read error. The chain has TRBV10-2 and TRBJ1-5; 7 bases are shared with TRBD1. The CDR3 spans 16 residues. Germline CDR1 reads WSHSY; CDR2 reads SAAADI. The CDR3 loop is CASRESTGAGGQPQHF. For the CDR3, the DNA is TGCGCCAGCCGTGAGTCCACAGGGGCAGGAGGGCAGCCCCAGCATTTT.

The V gene is TRBV29-1, the J gene TRBJ2-7, with a tentative D call TRBD2 (5 bases). V was pared by 8 bases and J by 5 bases, with 13 bases between. Germline V lookup: CDR1 SQVTM, CDR2 ANQGSEA. The CDR3 loop spans 11 amino acids. CDR3 sequence: CSFGGIDEQYF. CDR3 nucleotide sequence: TGCAGCTTTGGAGGAATCGACGAGCAGTACTTC.

This rearrangement joins TRBV7-2 to TRBJ1-3, with a weak D call TRBD1 (5 bases). The V gene's germline CDR1 is SGHTA and CDR2 FQGNSA. V was clipped by 8 bases and J by 4 bases, with 12 bases between them. The CDR3 spans 13 residues. CDR3: CASARDLGNTIYF. The CDR3 bases are TGTGCCAGCGCACGGGACTTAGGAAACACCATATATTTT.

The chain employs TRBV7-9 and TRBJ1-5, with D unresolved. Germline assignment: CDR1 SEHNR and CDR2 FQNEAQ (reference sequence). The CDR3 length is 16 residues. The V end was cut by 1 base, the J end by 1 base, with 11 bases between. CDR3 bases: TGTGCCAGCAGCTTAGGGCAGGCTAACAGCAATCAGCCCCAGCATTTT. Translating it yields CASSLGQANSNQPQHF.

The table lists this clonotype with many counts. This chain's CDR3 is CAISPGQGNEKLFF. In nucleotides, the CDR3 is TGTGCCATCAGCCCGGGACAGGGCAATGAAAAACTGTTTTTT. The chain uses TRBV10-3 and TRBJ1-4; 9 nucleotides line up with TRBD1. V dropped 6 bases and J dropped 5; count of bases not matched to a gene: 4. This CDR3 comprises 14 residues. Germline V gives CDR1 ENHRY, CDR2 SYGVKD.

This chain uses TRBV29-1 with TRBJ1-3, with TRBD1 identical over 8 bases. The junction had 2 bases not matched to a gene; V was cut back by 6 bases and J by 1 base. The CDR3 sequence is 13 residues long. CDR1 and CDR2 from the germline V gene are SQVTM and ANQGSEA. The chain's CDR3 is CSVRDRSGNTIYF. The CDR3 nucleotides are TGCAGCGTACGGGACAGGTCTGGAAACACCATATATTTT.

In regard to this clonotype: The conserved final phenylalanine or tryptophan is absent from the CDR3, which likely points to a read error. Because the CDR3's place on the DNA is in doubt, the DNA is left out and the CDR3 is given as listed by TCRdb. The chain is built from TRBV29-1 and TRBJ1-1; TRBD1, the table's D call, lacks a check against the DNA. The CDR3 spans 9 amino acids, including both terminal residues. Germline loops: CDR1 SQVTM, CDR2 ANQGSEA. The CDR3 loop is CSVRRGGVS.

This clonotype showed up just a few times. The gene calls are TRBV15 and TRBJ2-2; no definite D call. V gave up 3 bases and J gave up 9 bases, with 8 bases separating them. The CDR3 is 12 residues long. Germline CDR1 reads LNHNV; CDR2 reads YYDKDF (reference sequence). The CDR3 region is CATSSAARELFF. The DNA of the CDR3 is TGTGCCACCAGCAGTGCCGCCAGGGAGCTGTTTTTT.

In its sample, this clonotype was seen a few times. The chain has TRBV11-1 and TRBJ1-4, with TRBD1 as a possible D gene (6 bases). CDR3 length: 15 amino acids. The germline V and J ends were trimmed by 5 bases and 0 bases, with 10 bases remaining between them. CDR1 and CDR2 from the germline V gene are SGHAT and FQDESV (reference sequence). The CDR3 nucleotides read TGTGCCAGCAGCCAGGACAGTACAACTAATGAAAAACTGTTTTTT. This codes for CASSQDSTTNEKLFF.

This clonotype was counted ten times or more. V and J are TRBV29-1 and TRBJ1-2; TRBD1 matches at 7 bases. This CDR3 is 16 amino acids long. V lost 4 bases, J lost 1 base, and 12 bases stayed unmatched. In germline, CDR1 is SQVTM, CDR2 ANQGSEA. DNA of the CDR3: TGCAGCGTTGGAAATTTAGGGACAGAATTTAACTATGGCTACACCTTC. It codes for CSVGNLGTEFNYGYTF.

About this clonotype: Likely a read error: the CDR3 ends without its conserved phenylalanine or tryptophan. The chain joins TRBV20-1 to TRBJ1-2; 7 bases are shared with TRBD1. This CDR3 has 14 amino acids. Germline CDR1 reads DFQATT; CDR2 reads SNEGSKA (reference sequence). With 3 bases clipped from V and 6 bases from J, the junction kept 10 bases outside the gene matches. The CDR3 DNA follows: TGCAGTGCTAGTTCGACAGGGCTTAGGGATGGCTACACCCTC. Protein: CSASSTGLRDGYTL.

This clonotype was detected once. The junction differs from germline at one of its ends, possibly a read error. CDR3 sequence: CSARSRDSPSYQQHF. The CDR3 DNA reads as TGCAGTGCTAGATCCCGGGACTCCCCATCCTACCAGCAGCACTTC. The chain recombines TRBV20-1 with TRBJ2-7, with TRBD2 as a possible D gene (6 bases). Germline loops: CDR1 DFQATT, CDR2 SNEGSKA (reference sequence). The CDR3 sequence is 15 residues long.

This clonotype was seen only a few times. The chain joins TRBV9 to TRBJ1-3; 7 nucleotides align to TRBD1. J gave up 3 bases and V 5 bases, and 8 bases lay outside the gene matches. This CDR3 region has 15 residues. The V gene's germline CDR1 is SGDLS and CDR2 YYNGEE. CDR3: CASREAGGIGNTIYF. CDR3 nucleotides: TGTGCCAGCAGGGAGGCAGGGGGAATTGGAAACACCATATATTTT.

The gene calls are TRBV2 and TRBJ1-5, with TRBD1 matching 10 bases. This CDR3 contains 15 residues. Losses at the gene ends were 6 bases for V and 1 base for J; bases not matched to a gene: 3. Germline CDR1 reads SNHLY; CDR2 reads FYNNEI. The CDR3 loop reads CASRRTGGSNQPQHF. The CDR3 bases are TGTGCCAGCAGGCGGACAGGGGGAAGCAATCAGCCCCAGCATTTT.

This clonotype was counted between two and nine times. The V call is TRBV7-9, the J call TRBJ1-6; D remains ambiguous. With 6 bases removed from V and 10 bases from J, the gap between germline ends came to 13 bases. The CDR3 covers 13 residues. The germline V gene encodes CDR1 SEHNR and CDR2 FQNEAQ (reference sequence). CDR3 amino acids: CASSPPLKSPLHF. As DNA, the CDR3 is TGTGCCAGCAGTCCACCACTCAAATCACCCCTCCACTTT.

The chain employs TRBV12-5 and TRBJ1-5, with a possible D match to TRBD1 (5 bases). Trimming shortened V by 1 base and J by 3 bases, and 7 bases separated the two germline ends. CDR1 is LGHNT and CDR2 is FRNRAP in the germline V gene. CDR3 length: 14 amino acids. CDR3 sequence reads: CASGLAGNNQPQHF. CDR3 in DNA: TGTGCTAGTGGTTTGGCAGGGAACAATCAGCCCCAGCATTTT.

This clonotype appeared many times. The chain is built from TRBV5-1 and TRBJ2-2, with unresolved D. This CDR3 contains 13 residues. Trimming took 0 bases from V and 5 from J, leaving 5 bases between them. Germline CDR1 and CDR2: SGHRS and YFSETQ. The CDR3 is CASSLGRTGELFF. CDR3 coding DNA: TGCGCCAGCAGCTTGGGCAGGACCGGGGAGCTGTTTTTT.

As to this clonotype: Since a much larger clone is just one base distant, this may be a read error. The chain carries TRBV7-2 and TRBJ1-6; 7 bases are shared with TRBD1. The CDR3 covers 13 residues. CDR1 is SGHTA, CDR2 FQGNSA, per germline. Losses at the gene ends were 6 bases for V and 8 bases for J; bases not matched to a gene: 4. The CDR3 coding sequence is TGTGCCAGCAGAGATCAGGGGGATTCACCCCTCCACTTT. Its protein product is CASRDQGDSPLHF.